This T cell receptor beta chain was identified during a study of blood T cell repertoires in COVID-19. Germline lookup yields CDR1 SGDLS and CDR2 YYNGEE. Trimming removed 4 bases from V and 11 bases from J, with 19 bases in between. CDR3 length: 15 amino acids. Using immunoSEQ multiplex PCR, the repertoire was profiled, and TCRdb retains in-frame clones only, with some absent. Here the sample spans about 230,000 clones, under 90% being singletons. This rearrangement joins TRBV9 to TRBJ1-6, with D possibly matching TRBD1 (5 bases). The receptor's source is a woman in her 30s with acute COVID-19. Sequences were obtained from PBMCs or T cells enriched from blood (not recorded which). Here the CDR3 reads CASSHGSGDGAPLHF. The DNA for the CDR3 is TGTGCCAGCAGCCATGGCTCGGGGGACGGAGCACCCCTCCACTTT.